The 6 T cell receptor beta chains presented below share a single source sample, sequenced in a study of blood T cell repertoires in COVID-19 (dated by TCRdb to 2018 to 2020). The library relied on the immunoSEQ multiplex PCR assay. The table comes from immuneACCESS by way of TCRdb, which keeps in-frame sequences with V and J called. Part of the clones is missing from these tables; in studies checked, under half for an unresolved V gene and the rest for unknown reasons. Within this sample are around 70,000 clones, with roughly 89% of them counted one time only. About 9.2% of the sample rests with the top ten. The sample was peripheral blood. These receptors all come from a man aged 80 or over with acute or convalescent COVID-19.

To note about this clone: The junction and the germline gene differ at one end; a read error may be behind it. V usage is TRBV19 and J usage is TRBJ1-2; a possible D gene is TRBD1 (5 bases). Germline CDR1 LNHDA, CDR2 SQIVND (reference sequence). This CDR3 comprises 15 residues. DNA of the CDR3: TGTGCCAGTACCCCACCCGCAGGGACTAAGTATGGCTACACCTTC. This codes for CASTPPAGTKYGYTF. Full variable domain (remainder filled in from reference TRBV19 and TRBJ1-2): DGGITQSPKYLFRKEGQNVTLSCEQNLNHDAMYWYRQDPGQGLRLIYYSQIVNDFQKGDIAEGYSVSREKKESFPLTVTSAQKNPTAFYLCASTPPAGTKYGYTFGSGTRLTVV.

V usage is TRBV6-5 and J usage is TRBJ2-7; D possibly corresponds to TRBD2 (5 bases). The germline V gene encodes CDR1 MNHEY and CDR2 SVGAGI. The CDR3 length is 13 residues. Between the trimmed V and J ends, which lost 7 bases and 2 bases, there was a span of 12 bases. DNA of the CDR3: TGTGCCAGCACTCCCAGCGGTACCTACGAGCAGTACTTC. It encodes CASTPSGTYEQYF.

The CDR3 spells CASSPGQGQQPQHF. In nucleotides, the CDR3 is TGCGCCAGCAGCCCCGGACAGGGGCAACAGCCCCAGCATTTT. V gene TRBV10-1 combines with J gene TRBJ1-5, with TRBD1 identical over 9 bases. CDR1 and CDR2 (germline): WNHNN, SYGVQD (reference sequence). Losses at the gene ends were 6 bases for V and 7 bases for J; bases not matched to a gene: 7. The CDR3 runs 14 residues.

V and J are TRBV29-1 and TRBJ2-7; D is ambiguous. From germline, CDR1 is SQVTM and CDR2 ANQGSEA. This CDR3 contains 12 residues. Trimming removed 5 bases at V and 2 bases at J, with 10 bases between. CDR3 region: CSVRTEAYEQYF. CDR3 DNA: TGCAGCGTTCGTACAGAAGCCTACGAGCAGTACTTC.

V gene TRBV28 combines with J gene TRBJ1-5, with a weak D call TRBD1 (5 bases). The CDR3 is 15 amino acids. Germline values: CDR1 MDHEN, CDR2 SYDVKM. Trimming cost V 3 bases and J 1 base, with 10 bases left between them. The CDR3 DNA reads TGTGCCAGCAGTTTCCCGGGGGGAAGCAATCAGCCCCAGCATTTT. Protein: CASSFPGGSNQPQHF.

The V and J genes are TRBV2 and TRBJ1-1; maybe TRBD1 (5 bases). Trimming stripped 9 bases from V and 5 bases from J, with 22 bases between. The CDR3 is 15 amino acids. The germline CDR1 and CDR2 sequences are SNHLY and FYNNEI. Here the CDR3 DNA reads TGTGCCAGATGGGAGGGTTGGGGGGATATGACTGAAGCTTTCTTT. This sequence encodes CARWEGWGDMTEAFF.